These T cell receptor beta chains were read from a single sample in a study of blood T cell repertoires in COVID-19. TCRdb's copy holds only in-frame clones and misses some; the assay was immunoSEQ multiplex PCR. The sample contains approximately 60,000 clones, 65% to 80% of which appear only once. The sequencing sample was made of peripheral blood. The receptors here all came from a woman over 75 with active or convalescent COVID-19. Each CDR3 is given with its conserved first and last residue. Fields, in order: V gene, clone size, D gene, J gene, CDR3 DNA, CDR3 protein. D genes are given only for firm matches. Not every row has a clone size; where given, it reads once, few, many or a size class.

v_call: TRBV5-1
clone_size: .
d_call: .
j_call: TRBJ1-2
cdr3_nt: TGCGCCAGCAGCTTGGCCGGACAAGACTATGGCTACACCTTC
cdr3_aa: CASSLAGQDYGYTF

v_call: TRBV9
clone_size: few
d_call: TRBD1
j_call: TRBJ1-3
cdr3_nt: TGTGCCAGCGCGGGACAGGGGGCGGGAAACACCATATATTTT
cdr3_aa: CASAGQGAGNTIYF

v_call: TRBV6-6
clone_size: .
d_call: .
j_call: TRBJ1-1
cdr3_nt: TGTGCCAGCAGTTCTTGGACAGCTAAGAACACTGAAGCTTTCTTT
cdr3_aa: CASSSWTAKNTEAFF

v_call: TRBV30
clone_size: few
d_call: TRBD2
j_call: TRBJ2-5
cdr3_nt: TGTGCCTGGAGTGTAGGGCTAGCGGGGGGGTACGGGGAGACCCAGTACTTC
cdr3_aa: CAWSVGLAGGYGETQYF

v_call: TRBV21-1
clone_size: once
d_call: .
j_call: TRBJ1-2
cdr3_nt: TGTGCCAGCAGCAAAAAAACCGGGCAGGGCCCTTACGGCTACACCTTC
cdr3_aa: CASSKKTGQGPYGYTF

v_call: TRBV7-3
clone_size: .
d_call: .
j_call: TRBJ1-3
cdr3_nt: TGTGCCAGCAGTTTACAGGGTTCAGGAAACACCATATATTTT
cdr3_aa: CASSLQGSGNTIYF

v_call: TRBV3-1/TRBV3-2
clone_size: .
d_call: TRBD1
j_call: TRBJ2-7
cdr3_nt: TGTGCCAGCAGCCACTCCGGGACAGATTCCTACGAGCAGTACTTC
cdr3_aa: CASSHSGTDSYEQYF

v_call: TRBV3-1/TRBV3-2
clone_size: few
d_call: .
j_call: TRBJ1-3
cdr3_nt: TGTGCCAGCAGCCAAGATATGTGGGGCGCTGGAAACACCATATATTTT
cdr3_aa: CASSQDMWGAGNTIYF

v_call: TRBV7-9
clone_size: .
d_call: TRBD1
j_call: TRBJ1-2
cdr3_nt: TGTGCCAGCAGATCCGCAGGGGGCCCCTATGGCTACACCTTC
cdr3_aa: CASRSAGGPYGYTF

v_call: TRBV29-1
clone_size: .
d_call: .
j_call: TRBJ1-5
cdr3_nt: TGCAGCGTTGTTGCAGGGAATAGCAATCAGCCCCAGCATTTT
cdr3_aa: CSVVAGNSNQPQHF

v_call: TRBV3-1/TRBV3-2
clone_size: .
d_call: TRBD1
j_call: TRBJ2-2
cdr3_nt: TGTGCCAGCCAAGGGACAGGGCGAACCGGGGAGCTGTTTTTT
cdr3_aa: CASQGTGRTGELFF

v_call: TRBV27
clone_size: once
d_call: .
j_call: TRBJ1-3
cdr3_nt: TGTGCCAGCAGTTTAAGCGGAGGCAGCTCTGGAAACACCATATATTTT
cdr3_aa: CASSLSGGSSGNTIYF

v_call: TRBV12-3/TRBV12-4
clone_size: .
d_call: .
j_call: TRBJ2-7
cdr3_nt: TGTGCCAGCAGACAATTAACAGGGCTCGAGCAGTACTTC
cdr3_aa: CASRQLTGLEQYF

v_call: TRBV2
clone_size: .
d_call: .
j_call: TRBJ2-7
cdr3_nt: TGTGCCAGCAGACCCCGTGGAGGGGTCAATTCCTACGAGCAGTACTTC
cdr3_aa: CASRPRGGVNSYEQYF

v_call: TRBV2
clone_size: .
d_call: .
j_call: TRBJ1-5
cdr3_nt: TGTGCCAGCAACTACATCGATAGCAATCAGCCCCAGCATTTT
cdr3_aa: CASNYIDSNQPQHF

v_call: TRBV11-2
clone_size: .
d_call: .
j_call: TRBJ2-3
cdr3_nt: TGTGCCAGCAGCTCGACTCTCTCAAGCACAGATACGCAGTATTTT
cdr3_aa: CASSSTLSSTDTQYF

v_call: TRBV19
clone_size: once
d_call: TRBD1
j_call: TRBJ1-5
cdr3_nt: TGTGCGACCTTCTCGGACAGGGGGCAGGGTCAGCCCCAGCATTTT
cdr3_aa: CATFSDRGQGQPQHF

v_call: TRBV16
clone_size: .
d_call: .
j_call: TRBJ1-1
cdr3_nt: TGTGCCAGCATCCTCTTGGCGAACACTGAAGCTTTCTTT
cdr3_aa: CASILLANTEAFF

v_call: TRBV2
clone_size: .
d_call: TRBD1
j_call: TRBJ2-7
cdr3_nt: TGTGCCAGCAGTGATTGGGACAGGGGTTCGGGGGAGCAGTACTTC
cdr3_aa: CASSDWDRGSGEQYF

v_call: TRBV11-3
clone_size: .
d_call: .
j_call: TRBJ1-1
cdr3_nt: TGTGCCAGCAGCCCCAGACAGAGCCTGAACACTGAAGCTTTCTTT
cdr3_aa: CASSPRQSLNTEAFF

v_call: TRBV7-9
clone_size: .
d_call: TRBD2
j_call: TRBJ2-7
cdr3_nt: TGTGCCAGCAGCTTAGTCTCGCCGGGGCGGGGGGACCGGGAGCAGTACTTC
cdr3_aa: CASSLVSPGRGDREQYF

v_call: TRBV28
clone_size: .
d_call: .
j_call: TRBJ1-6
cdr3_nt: TGTGCCAGCAGCTCCTCGGGTCTCACAAATTCACCCCTCCACTTT
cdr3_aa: CASSSSGLTNSPLHF

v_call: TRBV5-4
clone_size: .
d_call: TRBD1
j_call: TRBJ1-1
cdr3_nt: TGTGCCAGCAGCTGGGGACAGGGAGGGAACACTGAAGCTTTCTTT
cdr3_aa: CASSWGQGGNTEAFF

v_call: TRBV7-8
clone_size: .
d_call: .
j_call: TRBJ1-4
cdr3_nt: TGTGCCAGCTCTCAATTCCGGGGTAATGAAAAACTGTTTTTT
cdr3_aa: CASSQFRGNEKLFF

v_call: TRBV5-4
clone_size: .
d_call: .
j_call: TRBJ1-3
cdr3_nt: TGTGCCAGCAGCCACAGCTCCGGAAACTCTGGAAACACCATATATTTT
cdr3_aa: CASSHSSGNSGNTIYF

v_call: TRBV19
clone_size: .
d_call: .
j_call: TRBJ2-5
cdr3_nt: TGTGCCAGTAGTTCGTCAGATCAAGAGACCCAGTACTTC
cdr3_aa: CASSSSDQETQYF

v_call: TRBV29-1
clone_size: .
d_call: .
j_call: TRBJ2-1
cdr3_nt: TGCAGCGTGCCTCGGCTAGGCGAGCAGTTCTTC
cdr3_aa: CSVPRLGEQFF

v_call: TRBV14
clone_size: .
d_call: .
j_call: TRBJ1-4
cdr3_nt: TGTGCCAGCAGCCAAGATCGTGGCCTTGGAGCTAATGAAAAACTGTTTTTT
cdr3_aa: CASSQDRGLGANEKLFF

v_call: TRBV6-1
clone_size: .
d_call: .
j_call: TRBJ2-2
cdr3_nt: TGTGCCAGCAGTGAGGATAGGGAGGTGCCCGGGGAGCTGTTTTTT
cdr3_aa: CASSEDREVPGELFF

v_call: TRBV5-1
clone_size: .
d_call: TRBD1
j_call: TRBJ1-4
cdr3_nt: TGCGCCAGCAGCGTCGTCCGGGACAGTCATGAAAAACTGTTTTTT
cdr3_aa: CASSVVRDSHEKLFF

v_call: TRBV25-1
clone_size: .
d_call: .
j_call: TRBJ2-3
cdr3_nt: TGTGCCAGCAGTGATTTACGGGGGGCCGGGGATACGCAGTATTTT
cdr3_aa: CASSDLRGAGDTQYF

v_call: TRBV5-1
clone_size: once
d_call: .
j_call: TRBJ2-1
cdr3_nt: TGCGCCAGCAGCTTGGGGTCAGGGTACAATGAGCAGTTCTTC
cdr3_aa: CASSLGSGYNEQFF

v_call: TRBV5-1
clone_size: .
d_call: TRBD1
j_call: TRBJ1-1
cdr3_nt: TGCGCCAGCAGCTTGGTGGGACAGGGGGACACTGAAGCTTTCTTT
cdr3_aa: CASSLVGQGDTEAFF